A selection of T cell receptor beta chains follows, all from one sample in a study of monozygotic twins with inflammatory bowel disease. TCRdb re-called the 5' RACE reads; one entry per CDR3 protein, DNA not given. In all, the sample yields about 380,000 distinct CDR3 sequences. Sequencing was performed on blood. The receptors stem from a human donor with ulcerative colitis or Crohn's disease, or a healthy co-twin of an affected twin (not recorded which). The CDR3 runs from the conserved cysteine through the conserved F or W.

j_gene,v_gene,CDR3aa
TRBJ1-1,TRBV20-1,CSAGGTANTEAFF
TRBJ1-4,TRBV19,CASSWSLGGEKLFF
TRBJ2-3,TRBV28,CASSSTGNTQYF
TRBJ2-5,TRBV5-1,CASSSNPGKETQYF
TRBJ1-2,TRBV9,CASSVTGFYGYTF
TRBJ1-5,TRBV20-1,CSARDDRKGSNQPQHF
TRBJ1-6,TRBV27,CASSLADRNNSPLHF
TRBJ1-4,TRBV4-1,CASSSRSGANEKLFF
TRBJ2-7,TRBV30,CAWSRQRPVHEQYF
TRBJ1-2,TRBV6-5,CAIQDNYGYTF
TRBJ1-1,TRBV7-2,CASTLGYSASPEAFF
TRBJ2-7,TRBV6-2/TRBV6-3,CASSYGETSYEQYF
TRBJ2-1,TRBV20-1,CSAVPGTGIYNEQFF
TRBJ2-1,TRBV5-1,CASSGGTSGGITYNEQFF
TRBJ2-7,TRBV4-3,CASSLSTLAGPYEQYF
TRBJ2-7,TRBV12-3/TRBV12-4,CASSPPGKGAYYEQYF
TRBJ1-2,TRBV7-2,CASNRDRTSYTF
TRBJ2-6,TRBV6-5,CASVSGGSGANVLTF
TRBJ2-5,TRBV4-2,CAGGDLGETQYF
TRBJ1-2,TRBV7-2,CASSTDLNYGYTF
TRBJ2-7,TRBV15,CATSVAGRLGAGYEQYF
TRBJ2-7,TRBV2,CASSEARGVYAEQYF
TRBJ1-1,TRBV28,CASSLVLGGENTEAFF
TRBJ1-1,TRBV11-1,CASSSPGTVTNTEAFF
TRBJ2-3,TRBV12-3/TRBV12-4,CASSHGLAGGFTDTQYF
TRBJ1-2,TRBV20-1,CSASKAGRDYGGYTF
TRBJ2-1,TRBV30,CAWSQGYNEQFF
TRBJ2-7,TRBV3-1,CASSKGQTPHEQYF
TRBJ2-7,TRBV6-1,CASSGRDGEAYEQYF
TRBJ2-7,TRBV6-5,CASSYWSQGGYEQYF
TRBJ2-7,TRBV7-6,CASSGTGGPYEQYF
TRBJ2-2,TRBV7-9,CASSPTGTFITGELFF
TRBJ2-3,TRBV11-2,CASSSVGTADTQYF
TRBJ1-6,TRBV12-3/TRBV12-4,CASSFSNSPLHF
TRBJ2-7,TRBV15,CATSRDLGGSEQYF
TRBJ2-1,TRBV20-1,CSARDLGGEQFF
TRBJ2-5,TRBV6-1,CASSQNLRRGETQYF
TRBJ1-1,TRBV7-2,CASSLAGRAFF
TRBJ2-5,TRBV5-1,CASSPRGVEETQYF
TRBJ2-5,TRBV7-2,CASSLVGTSQETQYF
TRBJ2-4,TRBV5-1,CASSRTGGRPPIQYF